This entry lists 20 T cell receptor beta chains sequenced from one sample in a study of breast tumors, draining lymph nodes, adjacent tissues. TCRdb independently ran MiXCR on the multiplex PCR reads; one entry per CDR3 protein. The sample holds over 70,000 distinct CDR3 sequences; approximately 30% are singletons and the top ten take roughly 8.1%. The lymph nodes were axillary draining lymph nodes from breast cancer patients. What was sequenced was axillary lymph node tissue. These receptors were obtained from a female donor with breast cancer. Some clones in this sample may be carry-over from other donors' samples.

This clonotype has a count of ten or more. V gene TRBV20-1 combines with J gene TRBJ2-1; TRBD2 aligns across 9 bases. This CDR3 has 14 amino acids. Germline V gene data show CDR1 as DFQATT and CDR2 as SNEGSKA (reference sequence). Trimming took 1 base from V and 9 from J; bases not matched to a gene: 7. The CDR3 region is CSARVSGRRGEQFF. CDR3 sequence (DNA): TGCAGTGCTAGAGTCAGCGGGAGGCGAGGTGAGCAGTTCTTC.

This clonotype was found many times. This chain links TRBV20-1 with TRBJ2-5, with D possibly matching TRBD2 (6 bases). The CDR3 is 14 residues long. V was cut by 2 bases and J by 1 base, with 11 bases left in between. Germline loops: CDR1 DFQATT, CDR2 SNEGSKA (reference sequence). The CDR3 loop is CSARIPGLQETQYF. Written as DNA, the CDR3 is TGCAGTGCTAGAATACCGGGACTCCAAGAGACCCAGTACTTC.

This clonotype was counted between two and nine times. This may come from a read error, since a much larger clone is one base off. The chain combines TRBV5-4 with TRBJ2-1; the D is unclear. With 0 bases removed from V and 9 bases from J, the gap between germline ends came to 7 bases. This CDR3 comprises 12 residues. CDR1 is SGHNT, CDR2 YYREEE, per germline (reference sequence). The CDR3 region is CASSLEGTEQFF. The CDR3 DNA sequence: TGTGCCAGCAGCTTGGAGGGCACTGAGCAGTTCTTC.

This clonotype was detected ten times or more. The chain combines TRBV20-1 with TRBJ2-3; D possibly uses TRBD1 or TRBD2 (7 bases each). Germline loops: CDR1 DFQATT, CDR2 SNEGSKA (reference sequence). Trimming cost V 5 bases and J 3 bases, with 12 bases left between them. This CDR3 is built from 13 residues. The CDR3 is CSAAGGATDTQYF. The CDR3 DNA sequence: TGCAGTGCTGCAGGGGGGGCTACAGATACGCAGTATTTT.

The genes are TRBV10-3 and TRBJ1-1; maybe TRBD1 (6 bases). The CDR3 is 21 amino acids. The V and J ends lost 3 bases and 0 bases respectively, with 29 bases between them. Germline CDR1 reads ENHRY; CDR2 reads SYGVKD. The CDR3 DNA follows: TGTGCCATCAGTGAAACCCACCGACCTCGGGGCGCGAGGGGGGTGAACACTGAAGCTTTCTTT. Translated: CAISETHRPRGARGVNTEAFF.

Ten or more counts support this clonotype. The chain uses TRBV11-2 and TRBJ1-3, with 7 bases lining up with TRBD1. After removal of 5 bases from V and 10 bases from J, the junction contained 14 bases not matched to a gene. This CDR3 region has 15 residues. Germline loops: CDR1 SGHAT, CDR2 FQNNGV. The CDR3, as DNA: TGTGCCAGCAGCACCCGACAGGGCCTCTTAGGGACCATATATTTT. It encodes CASSTRQGLLGTIYF.

The genes are TRBV23-1 and TRBJ2-5; 11 bases are a match to TRBD2. TRBV23-1 is noted as an ORF with a role that remains uncertain. There are 17 residues in the CDR3. J gave up 4 bases and V 7 bases, and 14 bases lay outside the gene matches. The CDR3 loop reads CASTERKTSGISETQYF. CDR3 nucleotides: TGCGCCAGCACCGAAAGGAAGACTAGCGGGATCTCAGAGACCCAGTACTTC.

This clonotype was seen ten or more times. The V gene is TRBV29-1, the J gene TRBJ2-3, with 9 bases matching TRBD2. V was pared by 5 bases and J by 4 bases, with 10 bases of the junction left unmatched. This CDR3 has 15 residues. The V gene's germline CDR1 is SQVTM and CDR2 ANQGSEA. The CDR3, as DNA: TGCAGCGTTTCTAGGGCGGGAGGGCCATCAGATACGCAGTATTTT. Translation gives CSVSRAGGPSDTQYF.

This clonotype has a count of ten or more. The chain couples TRBV4-2 to TRBJ1-4; a weak D match, TRBD1 (6 bases). The CDR3 runs to 15 residues. Germline CDR1 reads LGHNA; CDR2 reads YNFKEQ. V was pared by 4 bases and J by 4 bases, with 13 bases between. As DNA, the CDR3 is TGTGCCAGCAGCCCCGGGGGGCAGGGTAATGAAAAACTGTTTTTT. This sequence encodes CASSPGGQGNEKLFF.

V usage is TRBV9 and J usage is TRBJ2-3, with 8 bases matching TRBD2. The CDR3 has 15 amino acids. CDR1 and CDR2 from the germline V gene are SGDLS and YYNGEE. The junction had 7 bases not matched to a gene; V was cut back by 3 bases and J by 4 bases. Here the CDR3 DNA reads TGTGCCAGCAGCGAGAGCGGGAGAAACTCAGATACGCAGTATTTT. Translated, it gives CASSESGRNSDTQYF.

The count of this clonotype is one. One end of the junction does not line up with germline, which may come from a read error. The chain joins TRBV24-1 to TRBJ2-1; D call uncertain. The germline gives CDR1 KGHDR, CDR2 SFDVKD. The CDR3 is 16 amino acids. CDR3 nucleotide sequence: TGTGCCACCAGTGATTCCCTATCACGGAGTTACAATGAGCGGTTCTTC. It specifies CATSDSLSRSYNERFF.

The sample holds a few counts of this clonotype. The rearrangement uses TRBV27 and TRBJ2-1; no definite D call. V gave up 8 bases and J gave up 1 base, with 18 bases separating them. The CDR3 loop spans 16 amino acids. Looked up from germline, CDR1 is MNHEY and CDR2 is SMNVEV (reference sequence). CDR3 nucleotides: TGTGCCAGCGGTATCTATGGGCGGTCTTCCTACAATGAGCAGTTCTTC. The encoded protein is CASGIYGRSSYNEQFF.

This clonotype was detected many times. The V call is TRBV13, the J call TRBJ2-5; no clear D gene. CDR3 size: 13 residues. The V end lost 5 bases, the J end lost 5 bases, and 12 bases lay between the germline ends. Germline values: CDR1 PRHDT, CDR2 FYEKMQ (reference sequence). CDR3 in amino acids: CASSPGGWETQYF. CDR3 nucleotide sequence: TGTGCCAGCAGCCCTGGTGGTTGGGAGACCCAGTACTTC.

Of note for this clonotype: A much larger clonotype is one base distant, so this may be a read error. The chain carries TRBV20-1 and TRBJ1-1, with unresolved D. The length of the CDR3 is 12 residues. Trimming removed 5 bases from V and 4 bases from J, with 11 bases in between. Per the germline V gene, CDR1 is DFQATT and CDR2 is SNEGSKA (reference sequence). The CDR3 DNA reads as TGCAGTGCTGTACACTGGAGCACTGAAGCTTTCTTT. This translates into CSAVHWSTEAFF.

This clonotype was seen repeatedly, ten times or more. The gene calls are TRBV14 and TRBJ2-5; D ambiguous. CDR1 and CDR2 (germline): SGHDN, FVKESK. This CDR3 region has 13 residues. Trimming took off 2 bases at V and 5 bases at J, with 9 bases between the two ends. In DNA form, the CDR3 reads TGTGCCAGCAGCCAAAATCGTGGGGAGACCCAGTACTTC. Translated, it gives CASSQNRGETQYF.

This clonotype came up many times. This chain connects TRBV6-2 or TRBV6-3 to TRBJ2-5; D not certain. The V end was cut by 5 bases, the J end by 0 bases, with 13 bases between. CDR3 length: 15 residues. The V gene's germline CDR1 is MNHEY and CDR2 SVGEGT. CDR3 sequence: CASSPDLAYQETQYF. The CDR3 DNA sequence: TGTGCCAGCAGTCCCGATTTGGCGTACCAAGAGACCCAGTACTTC.

This clonotype has ten or more counts. The chain links TRBV5-8 to TRBJ2-1, with D perhaps TRBD2 (5 bases). This CDR3 comprises 15 residues. V gave up 0 bases and J gave up 8 bases, with 15 bases separating them. Germline CDR1 is SGHTS and CDR2 is YDEGEE. The DNA for the CDR3 is TGTGCCAGCAGCTTGGGGACTGTTTTTAGCGATGAGCAGTTCTTC. Translating gives CASSLGTVFSDEQFF.

This rearrangement joins TRBV7-2 to TRBJ1-1; TRBD1 might be the D (5 bases). The V and J ends lost 5 bases and 4 bases respectively, with 17 bases between them. The germline V gene has CDR1 SGHTA and CDR2 FQGNSA. CDR3 length: 15 residues. CDR3 sequence (DNA): TGTGCCAGCAGCCAAAACCAGGGATTATCCACTGAAGCTTTCTTT. This sequence encodes CASSQNQGLSTEAFF.

Points on this clonotype: This may be a read error: a much more frequent sequence differs by one nucleotide. The V and J genes are TRBV27 and TRBJ1-5; D not certain. The CDR3 length is 15 residues. CDR1 and CDR2 (germline): MNHEY, SMNVEV (reference sequence). Trimming took off 6 bases at V and 2 bases at J, with 14 bases between the two ends. The CDR3 here is CASRLAPGGNQPQHF. The CDR3 coding sequence is TGTGCCAGCAGGTTGGCGCCGGGCGGCAATCAGCCCCAGCATTTT.

V gene TRBV20-1 combines with J gene TRBJ2-7; 7 nucleotides line up with TRBD2. The CDR3 is 15 residues long. Per the germline V gene, CDR1 is DFQATT and CDR2 is SNEGSKA (reference sequence). V lost 3 bases, J lost 9 bases, and 17 bases stayed unmatched. The CDR3 DNA reads as TGCAGTGCTAGTGCGCGGGAGTTGGCCTTAACGGGGCAGTACTTC. As protein: CSASARELALTGQYF.